Given below is one T cell receptor beta chain in context. Its target is unknown. The data are from a study of long-term antiretroviral therapy in people with HIV. Points from the study as a whole: The range of CDR3 lengths in HIV repertoires proved narrower than that found in controls.

The libraries were made with immunoSEQ v3.0 at survey level. TCRdb's table, derived via immunoSEQ multiplex PCR, lists solely in-frame clones and lacks some. Of around 37,000 clones listed, 85% are singletons. The length of the CDR3 is 13 residues. Germline-derived CDR1 and CDR2 are SEHNR and FQNEAQ (reference sequence). The ends were cut back, 2 bases at V and 5 bases at J, with 9 bases in the middle. Sequenced material: unsorted PBMCs, taken 3.3 years after starting antiretroviral therapy. The TCR was taken from a man aged 18 to 35 with HIV. The chain recombines TRBV7-9 with TRBJ1-1, with TRBD1 as a possible D gene (5 bases). CDR3 loop: CASSLFGGTEAFF. The CDR3 region has the DNA TGTGCCAGCAGCTTATTTGGGGGGACTGAAGCTTTCTTT.